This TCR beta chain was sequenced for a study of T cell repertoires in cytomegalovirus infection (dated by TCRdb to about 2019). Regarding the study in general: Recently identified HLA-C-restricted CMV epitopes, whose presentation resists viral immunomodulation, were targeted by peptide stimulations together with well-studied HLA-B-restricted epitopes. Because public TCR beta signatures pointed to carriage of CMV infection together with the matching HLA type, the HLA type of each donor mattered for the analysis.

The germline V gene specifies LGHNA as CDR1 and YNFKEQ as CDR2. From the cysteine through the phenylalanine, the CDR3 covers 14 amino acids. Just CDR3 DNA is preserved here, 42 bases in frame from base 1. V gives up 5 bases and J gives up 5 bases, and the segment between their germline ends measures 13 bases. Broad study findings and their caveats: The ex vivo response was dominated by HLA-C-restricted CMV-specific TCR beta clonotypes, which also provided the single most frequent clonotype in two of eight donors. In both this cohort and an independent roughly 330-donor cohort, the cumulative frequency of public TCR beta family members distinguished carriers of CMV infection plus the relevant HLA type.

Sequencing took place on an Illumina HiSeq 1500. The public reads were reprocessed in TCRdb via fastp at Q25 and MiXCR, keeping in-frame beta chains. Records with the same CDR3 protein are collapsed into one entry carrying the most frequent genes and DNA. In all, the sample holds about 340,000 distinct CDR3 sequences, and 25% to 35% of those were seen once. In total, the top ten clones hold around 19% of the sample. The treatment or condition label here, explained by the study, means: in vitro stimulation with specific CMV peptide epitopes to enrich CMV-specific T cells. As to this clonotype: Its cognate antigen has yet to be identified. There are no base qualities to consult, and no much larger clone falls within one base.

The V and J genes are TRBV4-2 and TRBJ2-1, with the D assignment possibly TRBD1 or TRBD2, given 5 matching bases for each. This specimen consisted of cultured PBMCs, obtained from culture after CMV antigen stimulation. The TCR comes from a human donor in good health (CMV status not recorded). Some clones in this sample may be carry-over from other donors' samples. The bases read TGTGCCAGCAGCAGAGCCGGGACCGACAATGAGCAGTTCTTC. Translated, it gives CASSRAGTDNEQFF.